This T cell receptor beta chain appears in the sequencing data of a study of cytomegalovirus exposure and HLA in healthy donors. Notes on the study in general: Sequencing artifact likely explains a cluster of highly shared sequence variants. Within an earlier analysis, most TCR beta V segments proved productive either about 87% or about 30% of the time. Later work associated roughly 15,000 TCR beta sequences with HLA alleles at 0.05 false discovery rate.

This CDR3 region has 14 residues. Germline CDR1 reads MDHEN; CDR2 reads SYDVKM. V was pared by 3 bases and J by 9 bases, with 17 bases between. There are a few counts of this clone. Its antigen is as yet unknown. PCR employed 60 Vbeta and 13 Jbeta primers. In the original processing: Roughly 11 million shared chains were among tens of millions of unique TCR beta chains counted in a later analysis. Profiled with immunoSEQ multiplex PCR; TCRdb holds only in-frame clones, not every one. V and J calls plus clone size are reproduced from that table; the DNA served to infer D and trimming. This repertoire shows approximately 160,000 clones, around three quarters found once; its top ten account for more than 0.8%.

The chain uses TRBV28 and TRBJ1-2; possibly TRBD1 for D (6 bases). The TCR comes from a woman in her thirties or forties in good health and CMV-seronegative. The material sequenced was PBMCs. CDR3 sequence reads: CASSFRGGYASYTF. Here the CDR3 DNA reads TGTGCCAGCAGTTTTCGAGGGGGATATGCGAGCTACACCTTC.